These 2 T cell receptor beta chains came from one sample sequenced in a study of T cell responses to AZD1222 COVID-19 vaccine. Clones were sequenced by immunoSEQ multiplex PCR, and TCRdb holds only the in-frame ones, with some missing. In the table there are some 64,000 clones, 76% of which are singletons. This specimen was peripheral blood, taken on day 0 of AZD1222 vaccination. These receptor sequences come from an adult in good health.

The rearrangement links TRBV30 to TRBJ2-7; no definite D call. Germline assignment: CDR1 GTSNPN and CDR2 SVGIG (reference sequence). The CDR3 consists of 14 residues. CDR3 nucleotides: TGTGTCATTTCTTATTCCCCCTCGATGGTCGAGCAGTACTTC. It codes for CVISYSPSMVEQYF.

The gene calls are TRBV3-1 (or the pseudogene TRBV3-2) and TRBJ1-1, with D hard to call. The germline V and J ends were trimmed by 4 bases and 3 bases, with 12 bases remaining between them. The CDR3 spans 14 residues. Germline CDR1 and CDR2: LGHDT and YNNKEL (reference sequence). CDR3 DNA: TGTGCCAGCAGCCTGGGAGGGTCCGACACTGAAGCTTTCTTT. Translating gives CASSLGGSDTEAFF.